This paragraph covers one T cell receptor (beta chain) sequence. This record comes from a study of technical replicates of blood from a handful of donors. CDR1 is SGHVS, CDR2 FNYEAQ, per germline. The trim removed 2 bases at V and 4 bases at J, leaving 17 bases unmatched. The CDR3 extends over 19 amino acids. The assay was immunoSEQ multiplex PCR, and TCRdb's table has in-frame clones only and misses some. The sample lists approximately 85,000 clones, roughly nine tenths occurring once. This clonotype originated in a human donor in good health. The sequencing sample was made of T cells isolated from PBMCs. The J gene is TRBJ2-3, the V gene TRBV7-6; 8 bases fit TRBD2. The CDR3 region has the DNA TGTGCCAGCAGCTTACAATCACATCTACTAGCGGAGTGGGCAGATACGCAGTATTTT. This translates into CASSLQSHLLAEWADTQYF.